This TCR beta chain was recovered during a study of shared clonotypes between healthy human individuals. Findings and limits, study-wide: On the whole, naive subsets had larger estimated richness than memory subsets had.

There are 15 residues in the CDR3. The germline V gene has CDR1 SGHVS and CDR2 FNYEAQ. V lost 1 base and J lost 0, with 7 bases in between. In regard to this clone: Its cognate antigen is unknown.

At the deep level, the assay was run. Some clones are missing from TCRdb's copy, which holds only in-frame ones; the method was immunoSEQ multiplex PCR. The table includes over 2 million clones, 80% to 95% detected once. This chain joins TRBV7-6 and TRBJ2-1; D is uncertain. The specimen was naive CD4+ T cells from PBMCs. Subset described: CD45RA+ positively selected. The source is a man younger than 35 in good health. Some clones in this sample may be carry-over from other donors' samples. CDR3 sequence: CASSLVSFSYNEQFF. In nucleotides, the CDR3 is TGTGCCAGCAGCTTAGTCAGCTTCTCCTACAATGAGCAGTTCTTC.